The TCR beta chain under discussion was sequenced for a study of T cell responses to AZD1222 COVID-19 vaccine. Study-level findings and limits: Seropositive at baseline were only a handful of AZD1222 recipients. The donor cohort was predominantly white British with a female majority, and clonal diversity may have been underestimated. Dominant CD4 TCR responses targeted spike regions 160-218 and 743-854.

A note on this clone: No antigen is known for it.

The CDR3 totals 13 residues. V lost 6 bases to trimming and J lost 5 bases; unmatched junction nucleotides: 4. CDR1 and CDR2 (germline): SEHNR, FQNEAQ (reference sequence). Assay: immunoSEQ multiplex PCR; the TCRdb copy retains only in-frame clones and omits some. The data contain about 190,000 clones, around 92% of them seen just once; the ten biggest clones take up approximately 1.3%. This receptor was identified in an adult in good health. The chain has TRBV7-9 and TRBJ2-7, with TRBD1 matching over 10 bases. Source: peripheral blood, taken on day 0 of AZD1222 vaccination. CDR3 amino acids: CASRYGTGDEQYF. CDR3 bases: TGTGCCAGCAGATATGGGACAGGGGACGAGCAGTACTTC.